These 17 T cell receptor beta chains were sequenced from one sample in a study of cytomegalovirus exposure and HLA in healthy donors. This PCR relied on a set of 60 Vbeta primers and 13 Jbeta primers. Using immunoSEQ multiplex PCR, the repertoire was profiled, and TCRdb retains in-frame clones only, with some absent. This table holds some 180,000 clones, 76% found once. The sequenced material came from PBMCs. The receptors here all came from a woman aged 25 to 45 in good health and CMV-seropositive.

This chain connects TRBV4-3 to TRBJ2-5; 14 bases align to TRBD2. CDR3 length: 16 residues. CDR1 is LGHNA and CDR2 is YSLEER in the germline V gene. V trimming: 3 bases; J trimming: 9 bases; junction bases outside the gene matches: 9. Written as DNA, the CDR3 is TGCGCCAGCAGCCATGGGACTAGCGGGGGAGCCACGCCCCAGTACTTC. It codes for CASSHGTSGGATPQYF.

CDR3 DNA: TGTGCCAGCGACCCCTTGGGGGGGGCCCGGTACAATGAGCAGTTCTTC. It yields the protein CASDPLGGARYNEQFF. J is TRBJ2-1 and V is TRBV7-9; maybe TRBD2 (7 bases). This CDR3 comprises 16 residues. Trimming took off 8 bases at V and 4 bases at J, with 21 bases between the two ends. Germline lookup yields CDR1 SEHNR and CDR2 FQNEAQ (reference sequence).

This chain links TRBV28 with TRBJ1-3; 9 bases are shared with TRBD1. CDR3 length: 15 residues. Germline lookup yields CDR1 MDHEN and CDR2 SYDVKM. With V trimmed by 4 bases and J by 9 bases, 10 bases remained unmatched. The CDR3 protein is CASSSGDRVSGTIYF. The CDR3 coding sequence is TGTGCCAGCAGTTCAGGGGACAGGGTATCAGGCACCATATATTTT.

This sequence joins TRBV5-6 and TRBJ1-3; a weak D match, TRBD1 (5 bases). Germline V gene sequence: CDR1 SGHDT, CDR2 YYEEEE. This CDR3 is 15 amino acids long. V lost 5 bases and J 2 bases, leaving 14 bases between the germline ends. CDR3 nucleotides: TGTGCCAGCAGACCTCAGGGCCTCACTGGAAACACCATATATTTT. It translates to CASRPQGLTGNTIYF.

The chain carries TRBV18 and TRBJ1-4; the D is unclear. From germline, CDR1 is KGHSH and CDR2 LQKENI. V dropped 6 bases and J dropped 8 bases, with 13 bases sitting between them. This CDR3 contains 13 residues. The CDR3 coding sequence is TGTGCCAGCTCCTCCTATCGGAGCGAAAAACTGTTTTTT. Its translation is CASSSYRSEKLFF.

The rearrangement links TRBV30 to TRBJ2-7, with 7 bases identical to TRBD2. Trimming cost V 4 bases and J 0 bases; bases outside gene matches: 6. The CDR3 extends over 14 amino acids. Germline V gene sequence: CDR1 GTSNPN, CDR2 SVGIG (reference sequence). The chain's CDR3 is CAWNSGVSSYEQYF. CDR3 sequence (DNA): TGTGCCTGGAACAGCGGGGTGAGCTCCTACGAGCAGTACTTC.

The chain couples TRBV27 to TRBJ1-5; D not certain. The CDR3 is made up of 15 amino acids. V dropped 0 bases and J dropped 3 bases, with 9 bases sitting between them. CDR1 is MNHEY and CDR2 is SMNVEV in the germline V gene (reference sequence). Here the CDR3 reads CASSLSRDFNQPQHF. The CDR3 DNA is TGTGCCAGCAGTTTATCACGGGATTTCAATCAGCCCCAGCATTTT.

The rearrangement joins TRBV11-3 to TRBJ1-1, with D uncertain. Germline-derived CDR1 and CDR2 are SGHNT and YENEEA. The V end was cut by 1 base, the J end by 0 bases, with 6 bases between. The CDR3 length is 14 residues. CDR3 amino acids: CASSLGQMNTEAFF. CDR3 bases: TGTGCCAGCAGCTTAGGGCAAATGAACACTGAAGCTTTCTTT.

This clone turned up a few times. The CDR3 DNA is TGTGCCAGCAGCTTCAATAGCGGGGCCAACTACGAGCAGTACTTC. Translating gives CASSFNSGANYEQYF. The chain recombines TRBV7-2 with TRBJ2-7; 8 bases fit TRBD2. Germline V gene lookup returns CDR1 SGHTA and CDR2 FQGNSA. The CDR3 contains 15 residues. V lost 3 bases to trimming and J lost 3 bases; unmatched junction nucleotides: 7.

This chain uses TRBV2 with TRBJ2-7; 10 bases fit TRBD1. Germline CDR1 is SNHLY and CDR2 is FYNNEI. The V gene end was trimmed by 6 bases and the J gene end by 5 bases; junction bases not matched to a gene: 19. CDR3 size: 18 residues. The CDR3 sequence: CASSGKFTGTGVFNEQYF. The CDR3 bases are TGTGCCAGCAGCGGTAAGTTTACCGGGACAGGGGTTTTCAACGAGCAGTACTTC.

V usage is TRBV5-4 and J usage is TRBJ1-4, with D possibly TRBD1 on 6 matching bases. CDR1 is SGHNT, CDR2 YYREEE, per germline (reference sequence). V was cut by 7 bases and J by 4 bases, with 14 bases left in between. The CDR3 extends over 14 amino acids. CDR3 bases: TGTGCCAGCCAATCGGACAGTCTTAATGAAAAACTGTTTTTT. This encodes CASQSDSLNEKLFF.

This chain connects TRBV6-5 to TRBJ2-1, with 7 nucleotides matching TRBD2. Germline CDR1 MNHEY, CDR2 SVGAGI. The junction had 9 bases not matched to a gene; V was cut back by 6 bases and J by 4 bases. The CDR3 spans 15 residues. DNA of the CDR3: TGTGCCAGCAGCCACCAGCGGGGCCTTTACAATGAGCAGTTCTTC. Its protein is CASSHQRGLYNEQFF.

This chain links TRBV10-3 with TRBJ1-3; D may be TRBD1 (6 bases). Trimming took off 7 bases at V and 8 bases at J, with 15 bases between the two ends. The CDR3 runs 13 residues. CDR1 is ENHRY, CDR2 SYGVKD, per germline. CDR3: CAIKTAGEDTIYF. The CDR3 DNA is TGTGCCATCAAGACGGCAGGGGAAGACACCATATATTTT.

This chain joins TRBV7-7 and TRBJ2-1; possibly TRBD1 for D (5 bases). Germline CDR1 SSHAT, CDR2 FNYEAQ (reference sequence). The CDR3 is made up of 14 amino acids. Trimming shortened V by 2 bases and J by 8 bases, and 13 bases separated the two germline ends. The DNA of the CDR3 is TGTGCCAGCAGCTTACGGGCCAAGGGGCATGAGCAGTTCTTC. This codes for CASSLRAKGHEQFF.

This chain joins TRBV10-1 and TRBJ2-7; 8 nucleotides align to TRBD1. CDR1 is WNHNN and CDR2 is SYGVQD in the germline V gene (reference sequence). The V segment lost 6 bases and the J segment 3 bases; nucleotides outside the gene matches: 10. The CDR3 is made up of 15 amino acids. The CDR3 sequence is CASSALGQGDYEQYF. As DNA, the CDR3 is TGCGCCAGCAGCGCCCTAGGACAGGGCGACTACGAGCAGTACTTC.

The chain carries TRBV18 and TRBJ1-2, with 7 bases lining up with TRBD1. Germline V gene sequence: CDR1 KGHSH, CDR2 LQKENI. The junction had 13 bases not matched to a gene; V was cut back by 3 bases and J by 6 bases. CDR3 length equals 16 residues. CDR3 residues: CASSPDPTGTIHGYTF. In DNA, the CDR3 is TGTGCCAGCTCACCCGACCCGACAGGGACGATTCATGGCTACACCTTC.

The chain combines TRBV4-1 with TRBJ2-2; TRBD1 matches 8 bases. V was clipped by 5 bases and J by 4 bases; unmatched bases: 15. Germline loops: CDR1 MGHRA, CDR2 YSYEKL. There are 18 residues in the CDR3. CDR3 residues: CASSSPPRDRRATGELFF. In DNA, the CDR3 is TGCGCCAGCAGCTCGCCGCCCAGGGACAGGCGGGCCACCGGGGAGCTGTTTTTT.